This TCR beta chain originates from a study of T cell responses to AZD1222 COVID-19 vaccine. Study findings and constraints: Two AZD1222 doses significantly raised spike-specific TCR breadth and depth over controls. Donors were mostly white British, more females; clonal diversity possibly underestimated.

As for this clone: Its antigen remains unknown.

Germline CDR1 MNHEY, CDR2 SVGEGT. CDR3 length equals 12 residues. The V and J ends lost 6 bases and 1 base respectively, with 6 bases between them. Using immunoSEQ multiplex PCR, the repertoire was profiled, and TCRdb retains in-frame clones only, with some absent. Here the sample spans approximately 120,000 clones, 87% being singletons. The chain has TRBV6-2 or TRBV6-3 and TRBJ2-5; no reliable D call. The starting material was peripheral blood, obtained on day 0 of AZD1222 vaccination. The sequence was collected from an adult in good health. CDR3 bases: TGTGCCAGCAGCGACGTCCAAGAGACCCAGTACTTC. Its protein is CASSDVQETQYF.